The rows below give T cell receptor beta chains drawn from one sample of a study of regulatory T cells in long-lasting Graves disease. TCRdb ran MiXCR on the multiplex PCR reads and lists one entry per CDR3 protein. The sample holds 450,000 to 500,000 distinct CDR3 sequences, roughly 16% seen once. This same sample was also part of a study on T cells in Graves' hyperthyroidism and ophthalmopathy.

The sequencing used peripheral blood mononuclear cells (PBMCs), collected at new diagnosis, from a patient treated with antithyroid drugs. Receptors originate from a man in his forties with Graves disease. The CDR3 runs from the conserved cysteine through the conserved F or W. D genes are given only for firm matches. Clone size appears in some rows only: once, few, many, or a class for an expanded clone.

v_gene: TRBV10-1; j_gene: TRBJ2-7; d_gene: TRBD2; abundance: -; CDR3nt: TGCGCCAGCAGTGAGCGAACTAGCGGGATCCTCTTCTACAATGAGCAGTACTTC; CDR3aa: CASSERTSGILFYNEQYF
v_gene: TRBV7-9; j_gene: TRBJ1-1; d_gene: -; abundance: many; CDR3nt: TGTGCCAGCAGCGTTGGACACCCTAACACTGAAGCTTTCTTT; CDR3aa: CASSVGHPNTEAFF
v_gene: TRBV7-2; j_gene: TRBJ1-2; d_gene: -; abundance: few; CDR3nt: TGTGCCAGCAGCTTAATGTGGGCTTATGGCTACACCTTC; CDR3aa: CASSLMWAYGYTF
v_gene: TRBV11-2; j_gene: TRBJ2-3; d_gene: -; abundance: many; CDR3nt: TGTGCCAGCAGCCTAGTTATGAACACAGATACGCAGTATTTT; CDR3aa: CASSLVMNTDTQYF
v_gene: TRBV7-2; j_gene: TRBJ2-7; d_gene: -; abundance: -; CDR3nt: TGTGCCAGCAGCTTAGATTTCGGGAGCTCCTACGAGCAGTACTTC; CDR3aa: CASSLDFGSSYEQYF
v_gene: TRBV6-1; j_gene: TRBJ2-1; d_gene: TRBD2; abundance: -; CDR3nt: TGTGCCAGCACTCCAGGGACTAGCGGGCTCTCCTACAATGAGCAGTTCTTC; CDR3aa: CASTPGTSGLSYNEQFF
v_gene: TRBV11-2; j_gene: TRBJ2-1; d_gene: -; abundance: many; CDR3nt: TGTGCCAGCAGCTTAGGGGCGGCTCCCAATGAGCAGTTCTTC; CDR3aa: CASSLGAAPNEQFF
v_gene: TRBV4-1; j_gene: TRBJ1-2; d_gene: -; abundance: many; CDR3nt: TGCGCCAGCAGCCAAGACTCCGGCAGGCCTTTTGGGCTCTATGGCTACACCTTC; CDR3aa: CASSQDSGRPFGLYGYTF
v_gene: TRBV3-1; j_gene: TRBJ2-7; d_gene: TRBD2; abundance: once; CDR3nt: TGTGCCAGCAGCCACTGGACTAGCGGGAGGATCTACGAGCAGTACTTC; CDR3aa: CASSHWTSGRIYEQYF
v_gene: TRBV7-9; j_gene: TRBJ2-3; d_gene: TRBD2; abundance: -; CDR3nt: TGTGCCAGCAGCTTAAGCCTAGCGGGAGCTGGGGATACGCAGTATTTT; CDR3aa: CASSLSLAGAGDTQYF
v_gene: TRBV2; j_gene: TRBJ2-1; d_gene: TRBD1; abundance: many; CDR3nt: TGTGCCAGCAGTGAGGGACAGGGGGCGGGTAATGAGCAGTTCTTC; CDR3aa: CASSEGQGAGNEQFF
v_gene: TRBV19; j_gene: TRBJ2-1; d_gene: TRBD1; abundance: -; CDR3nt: TGTACCAGTAGTATCAGGACAGGGGGAAGCAGCCCCTACAATGAGCAGTTCTTC; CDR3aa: CTSSIRTGGSSPYNEQFF
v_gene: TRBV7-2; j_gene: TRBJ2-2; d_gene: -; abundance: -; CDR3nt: TGTGCCAGCAGCTTTGGGGCGGCCGGGGAGCTGTTTTTT; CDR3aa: CASSFGAAGELFF
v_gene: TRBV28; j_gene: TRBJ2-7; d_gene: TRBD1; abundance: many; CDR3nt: TGTGCCAGCACTACCGGGACAGATATCGAGCAGTACTTC; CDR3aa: CASTTGTDIEQYF
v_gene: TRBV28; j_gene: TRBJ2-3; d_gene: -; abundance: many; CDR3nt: TGTGCCAGCAGCTTAGGGGGTAGCACAGATACGCAGTATTTT; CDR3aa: CASSLGGSTDTQYF
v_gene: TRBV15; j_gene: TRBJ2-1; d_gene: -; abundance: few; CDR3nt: TGTGCCACCAGCAGAGATTTTATCAATGAGCAGTTCTTC; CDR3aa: CATSRDFINEQFF
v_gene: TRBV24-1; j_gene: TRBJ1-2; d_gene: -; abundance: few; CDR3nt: TGTGCCACCAGTGATCCGTGGGGCTACACCTTC; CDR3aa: CATSDPWGYTF
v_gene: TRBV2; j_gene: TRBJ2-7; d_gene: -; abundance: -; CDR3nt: TGTGCCAGCATTGAAGTCTACGAGCAGTACTTC; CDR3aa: CASIEVYEQYF
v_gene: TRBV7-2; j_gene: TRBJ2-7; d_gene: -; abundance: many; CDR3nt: TGTGCCAGCAGCTTAGTCGATCGGGGACTCTACGAGCAGTACTTC; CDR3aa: CASSLVDRGLYEQYF
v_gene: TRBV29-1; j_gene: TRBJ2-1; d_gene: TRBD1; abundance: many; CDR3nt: TGCAGCGTTGATGGTGGGTTCCGGGACAGGGACTACAATGAGCAGTTCTTC; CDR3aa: CSVDGGFRDRDYNEQFF
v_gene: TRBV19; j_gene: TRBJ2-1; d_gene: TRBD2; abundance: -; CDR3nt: TGTGCCAGTACCACTAGCGGGAGAACCCTTAGGCAGTTCTTC; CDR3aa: CASTTSGRTLRQFF
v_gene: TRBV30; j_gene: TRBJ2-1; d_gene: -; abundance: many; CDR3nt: TGTGCCTGGAATGGAGTATCCTCTGAGCAGTTCTTC; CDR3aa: CAWNGVSSEQFF
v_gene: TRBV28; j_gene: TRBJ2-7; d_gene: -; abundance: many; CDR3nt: TGTGCCAGCAGTTTTGACTTGGGGGACGAGCAGTACTTC; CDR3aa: CASSFDLGDEQYF
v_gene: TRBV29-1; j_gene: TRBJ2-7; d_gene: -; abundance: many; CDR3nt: TGCAGCGTGGGGGACCCTCGGGGCGAGCAGTACTTC; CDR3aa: CSVGDPRGEQYF
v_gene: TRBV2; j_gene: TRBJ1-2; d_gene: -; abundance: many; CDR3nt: TGTGCCAGCAGCGAGATGACAGGACTCACGGGCTACACCTTC; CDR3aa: CASSEMTGLTGYTF
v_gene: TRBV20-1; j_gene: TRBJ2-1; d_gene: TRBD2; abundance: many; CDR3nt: TGCAGTGCTAGAGTCTGGACTAGCGGGACCTTGACCCCCCCACATGAGCAGTTCTTC; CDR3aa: CSARVWTSGTLTPPHEQFF
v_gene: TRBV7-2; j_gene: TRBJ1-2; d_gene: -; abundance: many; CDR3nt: TGTGCCAGCAGCATCGACCCGGGGTATGGCTACACCTTC; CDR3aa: CASSIDPGYGYTF
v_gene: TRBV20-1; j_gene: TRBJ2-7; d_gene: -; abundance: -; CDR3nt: TGCAGTGCCCGGGGGCGGGATTTCTTCTACGAGCAGTACTTC; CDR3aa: CSARGRDFFYEQYF
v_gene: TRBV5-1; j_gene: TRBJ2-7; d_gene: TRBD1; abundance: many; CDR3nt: TGCGCCAGCAGCTCGGGACAGCAGTCTCCCTACGAGCAGTACTTC; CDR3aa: CASSSGQQSPYEQYF
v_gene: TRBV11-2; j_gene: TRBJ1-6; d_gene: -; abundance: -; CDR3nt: TGTGCCAGCAGCTTATCGGGCGTGGGGTCGGGGTCACCCCTCCACTTT; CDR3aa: CASSLSGVGSGSPLHF
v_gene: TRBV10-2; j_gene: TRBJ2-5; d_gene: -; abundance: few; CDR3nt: TGCGCCAGCACCCCCGGTGGAGGCGGTTTAAGATTC; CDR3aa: CASTPGGGGLRF
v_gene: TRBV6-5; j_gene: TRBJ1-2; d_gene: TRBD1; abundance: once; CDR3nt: TGTGCCAGCAGTTACTCAACGACAGGGGGAGTTTATGGCTACACCTTC; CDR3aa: CASSYSTTGGVYGYTF
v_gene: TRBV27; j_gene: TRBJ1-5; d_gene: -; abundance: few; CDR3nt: TGTGCCAGCAGTACCTCCCCGAGGTCTCAGCCCCAGCATTTT; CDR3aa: CASSTSPRSQPQHF
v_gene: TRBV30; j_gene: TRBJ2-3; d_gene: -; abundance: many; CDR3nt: TGTGCCTGGAGTGTACGGAGGGGAGATACGCAGTATTTT; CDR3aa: CAWSVRRGDTQYF
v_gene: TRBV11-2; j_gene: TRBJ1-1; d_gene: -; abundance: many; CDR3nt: TGTGCCAGCAGCACGGACGGGATGAACACTGAAGCTTTCTTT; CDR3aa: CASSTDGMNTEAFF
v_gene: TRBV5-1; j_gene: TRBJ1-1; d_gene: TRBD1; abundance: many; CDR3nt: TGCGCCAGCAGCACGGGACAGGGAGTCTGGACTGAAGCTTTCTTT; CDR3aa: CASSTGQGVWTEAFF
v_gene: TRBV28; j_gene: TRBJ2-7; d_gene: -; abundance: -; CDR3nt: TGTGCCAGCAGCACCGGCGGGGTCGGCGAGCAGTACTTC; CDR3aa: CASSTGGVGEQYF
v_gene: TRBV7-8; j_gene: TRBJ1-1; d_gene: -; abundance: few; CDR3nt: TGTGCCAGCTCCTACGGGGGGCGCGTGGGGGACACTGAAGCTTTCTTT; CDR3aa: CASSYGGRVGDTEAFF
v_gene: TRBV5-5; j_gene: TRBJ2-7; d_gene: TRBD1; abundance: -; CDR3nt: TGTGCCAGCAGCAAGACAGGGTCTCGGAACGAGCAGTACTTC; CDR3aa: CASSKTGSRNEQYF
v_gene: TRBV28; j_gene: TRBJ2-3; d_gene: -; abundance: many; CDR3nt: TGTGCCAGCAGTCGGACCGAAAGCACAGATACGCAGTATTTT; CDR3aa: CASSRTESTDTQYF
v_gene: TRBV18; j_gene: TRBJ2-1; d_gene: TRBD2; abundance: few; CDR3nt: TGTGCCAGCCAAGCGGGAGGGCCGAATGAGCAGTTCTTC; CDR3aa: CASQAGGPNEQFF
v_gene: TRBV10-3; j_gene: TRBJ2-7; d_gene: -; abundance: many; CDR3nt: TGTGCCATCAGTGAGTCTCTGGGGTCCTACGAGCAGTACTTC; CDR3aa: CAISESLGSYEQYF
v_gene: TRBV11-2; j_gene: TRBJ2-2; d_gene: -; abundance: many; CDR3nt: TGTGCCAGCAGCTCAGGGGACCGCAACACCGGGGAGCTGTTTTTT; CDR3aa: CASSSGDRNTGELFF
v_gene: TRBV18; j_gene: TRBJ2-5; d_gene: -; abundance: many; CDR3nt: TGTGCCAGCTCACCGCTCGAAAATCAAGAGACCCAGTACTTC; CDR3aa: CASSPLENQETQYF
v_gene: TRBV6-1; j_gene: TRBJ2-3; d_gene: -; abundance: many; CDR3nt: TGTGCCAGCAGAACCCTAGATACGCAGTATTTT; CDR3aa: CASRTLDTQYF
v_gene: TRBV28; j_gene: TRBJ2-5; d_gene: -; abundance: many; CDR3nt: TGTGCCAGCAGCATACCTACAGACCAAGAGACCCAGTACTTC; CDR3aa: CASSIPTDQETQYF
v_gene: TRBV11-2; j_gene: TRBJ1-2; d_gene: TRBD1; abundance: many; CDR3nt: TGTGCCAGCAGCCCCACCCCCTCAGGGGGGAACTATGGCTACACCTTC; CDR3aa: CASSPTPSGGNYGYTF
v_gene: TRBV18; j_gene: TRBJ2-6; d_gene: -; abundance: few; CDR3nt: TGTGCCAGCTCACCGATGGGCCTGGGTCTCAGCTCTGGGGCCAACGTCCTGACTTTC; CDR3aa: CASSPMGLGLSSGANVLTF
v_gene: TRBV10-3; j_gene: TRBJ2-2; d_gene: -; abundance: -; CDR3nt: TGTGCCATCAGTTCCTCTACCATCGCGAACACCGGGGAGCTGTTTTTT; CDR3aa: CAISSSTIANTGELFF
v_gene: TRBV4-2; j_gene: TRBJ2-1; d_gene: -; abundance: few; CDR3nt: TGTGCCAGCAGCCAAGACTACCTTAGTGAGCAGTTCTTC; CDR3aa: CASSQDYLSEQFF
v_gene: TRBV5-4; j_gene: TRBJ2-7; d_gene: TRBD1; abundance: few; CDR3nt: TGTGCCAGCAGCCGTGGGACAGGGTACACCTACGAGCAGTACTTC; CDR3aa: CASSRGTGYTYEQYF
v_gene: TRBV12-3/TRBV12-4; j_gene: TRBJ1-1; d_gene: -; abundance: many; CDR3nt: TGTGCCACTCTGCGGGGGACTGAAGCTTTCTTT; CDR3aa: CATLRGTEAFF
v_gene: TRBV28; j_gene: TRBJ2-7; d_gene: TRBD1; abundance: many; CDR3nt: TGTGCCAGCAGGGCAGGGGGCCCCTACGAGCAGTACTTC; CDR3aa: CASRAGGPYEQYF
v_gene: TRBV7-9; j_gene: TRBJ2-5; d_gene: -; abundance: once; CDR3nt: TGTGCCAGCAGCACCGGGGACTTCCAAGAGACCCAGTACTTC; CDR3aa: CASSTGDFQETQYF